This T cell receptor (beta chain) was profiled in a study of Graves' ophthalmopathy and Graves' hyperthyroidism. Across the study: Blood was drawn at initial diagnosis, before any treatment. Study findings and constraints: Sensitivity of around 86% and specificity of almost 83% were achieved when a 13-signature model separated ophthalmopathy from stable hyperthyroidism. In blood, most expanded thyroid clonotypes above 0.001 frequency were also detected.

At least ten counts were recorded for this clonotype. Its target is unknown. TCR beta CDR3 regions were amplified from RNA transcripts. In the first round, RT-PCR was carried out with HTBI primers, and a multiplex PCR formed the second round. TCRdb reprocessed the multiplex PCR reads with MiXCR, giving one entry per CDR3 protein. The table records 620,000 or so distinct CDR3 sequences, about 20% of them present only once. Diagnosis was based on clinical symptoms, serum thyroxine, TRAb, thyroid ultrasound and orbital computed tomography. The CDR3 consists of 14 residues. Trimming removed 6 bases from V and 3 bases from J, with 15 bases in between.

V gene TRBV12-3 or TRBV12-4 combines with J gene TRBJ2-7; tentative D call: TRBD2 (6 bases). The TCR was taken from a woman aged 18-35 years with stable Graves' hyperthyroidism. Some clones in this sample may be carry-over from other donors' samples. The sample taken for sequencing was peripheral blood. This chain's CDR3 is CASSLGGFRYEQYF. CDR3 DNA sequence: TGTGCCAGCAGCCTTGGAGGGTTCCGCTACGAGCAGTACTTC.